This T cell receptor beta chain was observed in a study of T cell responses to AZD1222 COVID-19 vaccine. Study-level information: Recipients boosted at about 4 weeks or about 12 weeks are pooled.

Germline V gene lookup returns CDR1 SGDLS and CDR2 YYNGEE. The CDR3 sequence is 17 residues long. Trimming cost V 3 bases and J 4 bases, with 22 bases left between them. Libraries were prepared by immunoSEQ multiplex PCR; TCRdb keeps only in-frame clonotypes and omits some of them. The sample includes roughly 160,000 clones, 88% of them seen just once. The specimen was peripheral blood, collected on day 0 of AZD1222 vaccination. This sequence was found in an adult in good health. The rearrangement links TRBV9 to TRBJ1-2; D is ambiguous. The CDR3 reads CASSATLGPQRGYGYTF. The DNA for the CDR3 is TGTGCCAGCAGCGCAACCTTAGGGCCCCAGCGTGGCTATGGCTACACCTTC.